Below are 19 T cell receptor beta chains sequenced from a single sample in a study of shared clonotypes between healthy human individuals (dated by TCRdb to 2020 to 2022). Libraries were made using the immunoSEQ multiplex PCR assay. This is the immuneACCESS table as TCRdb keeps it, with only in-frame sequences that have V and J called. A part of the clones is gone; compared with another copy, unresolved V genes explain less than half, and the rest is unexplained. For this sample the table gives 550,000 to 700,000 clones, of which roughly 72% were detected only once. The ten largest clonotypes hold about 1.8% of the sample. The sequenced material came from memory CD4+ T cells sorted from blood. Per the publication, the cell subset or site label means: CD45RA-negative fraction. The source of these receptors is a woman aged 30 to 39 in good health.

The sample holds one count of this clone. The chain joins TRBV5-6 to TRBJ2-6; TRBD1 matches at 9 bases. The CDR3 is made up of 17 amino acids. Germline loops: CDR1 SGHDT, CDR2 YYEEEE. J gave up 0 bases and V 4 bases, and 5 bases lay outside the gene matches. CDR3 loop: CASSPDRGSSGANVLTF. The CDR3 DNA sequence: TGTGCCAGCAGCCCGGACAGGGGAAGCTCTGGGGCCAACGTCCTGACTTTC.

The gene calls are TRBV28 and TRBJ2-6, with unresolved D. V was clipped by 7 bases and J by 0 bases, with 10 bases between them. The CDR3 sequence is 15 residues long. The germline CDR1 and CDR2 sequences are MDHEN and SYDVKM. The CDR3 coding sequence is TGTGCCAGCAACCCCGCCAGCTCTGGGGCCAACGTCCTGACTTTC. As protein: CASNPASSGANVLTF.

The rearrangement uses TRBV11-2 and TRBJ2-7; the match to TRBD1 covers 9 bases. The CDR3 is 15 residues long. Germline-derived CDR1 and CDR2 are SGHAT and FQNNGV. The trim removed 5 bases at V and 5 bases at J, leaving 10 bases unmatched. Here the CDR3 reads CASSAKGQGRNEQYF. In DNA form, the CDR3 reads TGTGCCAGCAGCGCAAAGGGACAGGGTCGGAACGAGCAGTACTTC.

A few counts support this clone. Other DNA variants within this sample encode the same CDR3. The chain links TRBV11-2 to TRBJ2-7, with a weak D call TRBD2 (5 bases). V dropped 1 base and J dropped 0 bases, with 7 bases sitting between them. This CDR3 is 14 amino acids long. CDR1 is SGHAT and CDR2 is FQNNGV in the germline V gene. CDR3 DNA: TGTGCCAGCAGCTTAGCGGGAACCTCCTACGAGCAGTACTTC. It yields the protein CASSLAGTSYEQYF.

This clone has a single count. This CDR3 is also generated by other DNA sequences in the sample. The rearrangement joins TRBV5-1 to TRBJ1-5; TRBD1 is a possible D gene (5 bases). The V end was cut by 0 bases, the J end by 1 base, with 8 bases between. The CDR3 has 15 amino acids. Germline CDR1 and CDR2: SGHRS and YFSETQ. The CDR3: CASSLGQGSNQPQHF. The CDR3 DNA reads TGCGCCAGCAGCTTGGGGCAGGGCAGCAATCAGCCCCAGCATTTT.

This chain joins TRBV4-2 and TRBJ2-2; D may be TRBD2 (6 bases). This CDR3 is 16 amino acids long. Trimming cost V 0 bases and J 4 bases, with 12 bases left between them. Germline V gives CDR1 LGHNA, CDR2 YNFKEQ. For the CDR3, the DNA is TGTGCCAGCAGCCAAGAGGGAGCGGGCGTCACCGGGGAGCTGTTTTTT. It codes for CASSQEGAGVTGELFF.

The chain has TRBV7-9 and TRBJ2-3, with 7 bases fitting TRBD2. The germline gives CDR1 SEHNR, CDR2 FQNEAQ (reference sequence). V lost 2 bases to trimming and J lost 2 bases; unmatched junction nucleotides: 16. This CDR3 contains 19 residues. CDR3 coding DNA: TGTGCCAGCAGCTTATTAGGAGGGTACGCGGGAGTTTTCACAGATACGCAGTATTTT. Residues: CASSLLGGYAGVFTDTQYF.

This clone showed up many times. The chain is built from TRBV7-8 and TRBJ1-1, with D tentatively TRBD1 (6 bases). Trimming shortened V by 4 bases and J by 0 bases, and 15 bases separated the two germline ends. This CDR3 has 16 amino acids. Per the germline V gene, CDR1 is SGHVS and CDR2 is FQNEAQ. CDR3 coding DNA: TGTGCCAGCAGCTCGGGGGGCGGGGATATGAACACTGAAGCTTTCTTT. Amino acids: CASSSGGGDMNTEAFF.

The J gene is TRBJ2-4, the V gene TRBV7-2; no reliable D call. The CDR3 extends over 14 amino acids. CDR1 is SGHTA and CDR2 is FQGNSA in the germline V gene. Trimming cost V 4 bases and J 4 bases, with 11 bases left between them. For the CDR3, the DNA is TGTGCCAGCAGCTCCCGCCCCGGGAAAAACATTCAGTACTTC. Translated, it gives CASSSRPGKNIQYF.

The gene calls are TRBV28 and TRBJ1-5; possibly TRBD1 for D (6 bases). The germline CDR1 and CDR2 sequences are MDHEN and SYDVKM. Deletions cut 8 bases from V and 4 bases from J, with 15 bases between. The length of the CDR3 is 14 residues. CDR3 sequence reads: CASVGHARNQPQHF. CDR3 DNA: TGTGCCAGCGTGGGACACGCGAGGAATCAGCCCCAGCATTTT.

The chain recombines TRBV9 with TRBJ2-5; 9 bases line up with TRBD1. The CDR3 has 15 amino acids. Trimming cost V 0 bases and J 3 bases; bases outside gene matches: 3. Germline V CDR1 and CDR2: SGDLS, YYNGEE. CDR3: CASSVGQGEEETQYF. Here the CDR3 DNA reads TGTGCCAGCAGCGTAGGACAGGGGGAGGAAGAGACCCAGTACTTC.

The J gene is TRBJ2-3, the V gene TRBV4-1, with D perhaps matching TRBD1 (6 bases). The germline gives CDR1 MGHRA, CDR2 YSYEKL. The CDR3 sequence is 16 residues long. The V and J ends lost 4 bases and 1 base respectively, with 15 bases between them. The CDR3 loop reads CASSLRPRGGTDTQYF. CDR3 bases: TGCGCCAGCAGCCTCCGACCCAGGGGCGGCACAGATACGCAGTATTTT.

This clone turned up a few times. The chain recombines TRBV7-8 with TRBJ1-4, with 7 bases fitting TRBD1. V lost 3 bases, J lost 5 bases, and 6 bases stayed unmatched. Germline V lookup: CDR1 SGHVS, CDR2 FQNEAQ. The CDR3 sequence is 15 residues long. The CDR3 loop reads CASSLNRGKNEKLFF. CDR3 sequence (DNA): TGTGCCAGCAGCTTGAACAGGGGCAAGAATGAAAAACTGTTTTTT. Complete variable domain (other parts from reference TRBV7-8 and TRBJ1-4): GAGVSQSPRYKVAKRGQDVALRCDPISGHVSLFWYQQALGQGPEFLTYFQNEAQLDKSGLPSDRFFAERPEGSVSTLKIQRTQQEDSAVYLCASSLNRGKNEKLFFGSGTQLSVL.

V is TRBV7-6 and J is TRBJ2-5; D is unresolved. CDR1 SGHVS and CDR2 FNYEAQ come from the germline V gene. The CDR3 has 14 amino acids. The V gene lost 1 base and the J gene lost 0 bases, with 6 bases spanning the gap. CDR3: CASSLGNNQETQYF. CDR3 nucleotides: TGTGCCAGCAGCTTAGGGAACAACCAAGAGACCCAGTACTTC.

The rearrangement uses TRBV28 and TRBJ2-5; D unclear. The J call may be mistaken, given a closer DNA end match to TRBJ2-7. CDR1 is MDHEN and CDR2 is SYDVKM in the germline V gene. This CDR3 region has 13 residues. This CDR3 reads CASSLFRTYEQYF. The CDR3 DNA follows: TGTGCCAGCAGTTTATTCCGAACCTACGAGCAGTACTTC.

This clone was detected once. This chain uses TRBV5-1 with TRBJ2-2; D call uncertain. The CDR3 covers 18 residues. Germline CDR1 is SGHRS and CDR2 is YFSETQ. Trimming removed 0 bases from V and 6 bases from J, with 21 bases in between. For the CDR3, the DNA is TGCGCCAGCAGCTTGGTTGTACGTGGAGTAATTGGTGCCGGGGAGCTGTTTTTT. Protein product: CASSLVVRGVIGAGELFF.

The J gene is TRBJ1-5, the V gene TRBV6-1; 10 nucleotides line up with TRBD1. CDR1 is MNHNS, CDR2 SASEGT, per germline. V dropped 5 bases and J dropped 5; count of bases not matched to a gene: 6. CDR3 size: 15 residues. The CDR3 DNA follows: TGTGCCAGCAGTCCCCGGGACAGGGGTTATCAGCCCCAGCATTTT. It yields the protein CASSPRDRGYQPQHF.

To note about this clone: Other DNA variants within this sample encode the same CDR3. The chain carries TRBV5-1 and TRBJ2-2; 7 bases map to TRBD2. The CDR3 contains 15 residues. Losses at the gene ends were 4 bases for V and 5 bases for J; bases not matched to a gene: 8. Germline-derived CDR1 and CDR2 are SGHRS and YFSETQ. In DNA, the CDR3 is TGCGCCAGCAGCCCAGGGACTAAGGGAACCGGGGAGCTGTTTTTT. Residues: CASSPGTKGTGELFF.

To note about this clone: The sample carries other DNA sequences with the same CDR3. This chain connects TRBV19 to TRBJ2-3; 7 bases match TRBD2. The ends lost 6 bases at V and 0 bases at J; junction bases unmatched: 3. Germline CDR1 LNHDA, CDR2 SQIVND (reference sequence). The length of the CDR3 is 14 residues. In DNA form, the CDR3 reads TGTGCCAGTAGACCTAGCGGTAGCACAGATACGCAGTATTTT. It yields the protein CASRPSGSTDTQYF.